This TCR beta chain was identified in a study of T cell responses to AZD1222 COVID-19 vaccine. Study-wide points: A reported finding is that nearly half of spike-specific TCRs target unmutated variant regions. Females made up more of the donors, who were largely white British, and clonal diversity may have come out too low.

About this clone itself: The target antigen is unknown. The junction does not match germline at one end; this may be a read error.

The data were produced by immunoSEQ multiplex PCR, yet TCRdb's version contains in-frame clones alone and is incomplete. There are about 120,000 clones in the sample; 70% to 90% occur only once, and approximately 2.9% lies in the top ten. The CDR3 length is 15 residues. CDR1 LNHDA and CDR2 SQIVND come from the germline V gene (reference sequence). This chain links TRBV19 with TRBJ1-5; possible D gene TRBD1, 5 bases. The receptor's source is an adult who received the AZD1222 COVID-19 vaccine. Sequencing was performed on peripheral blood, taken 28 days after the second AZD1222 dose. DNA for the CDR3: TGTGCCAGTAGTTATGGGGGTCGGAGCATTCAGCCCCAGCATTTT. This sequence encodes CASSYGGRSIQPQHF.